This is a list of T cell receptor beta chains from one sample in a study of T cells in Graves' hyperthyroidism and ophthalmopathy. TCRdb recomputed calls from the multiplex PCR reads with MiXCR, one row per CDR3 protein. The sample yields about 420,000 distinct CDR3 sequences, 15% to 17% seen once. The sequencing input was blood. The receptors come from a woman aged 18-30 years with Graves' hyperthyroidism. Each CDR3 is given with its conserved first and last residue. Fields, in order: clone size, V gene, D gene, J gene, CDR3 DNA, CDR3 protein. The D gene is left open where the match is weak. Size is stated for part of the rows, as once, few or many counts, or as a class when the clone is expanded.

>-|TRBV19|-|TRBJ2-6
TGTGCCAGTAGTACTGACAACTCTAGGGCCAACGTCCTGACTTTC
CASSTDNSRANVLTF
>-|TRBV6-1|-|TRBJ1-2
TGTGCCAGCATAGGAGCGGCTAACTATGGCTACACCTTC
CASIGAANYGYTF
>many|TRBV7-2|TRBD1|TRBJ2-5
TGTGCCAGCAGCCCAAGGGGACAGGGTCGCGAGACCCAGTACTTC
CASSPRGQGRETQYF
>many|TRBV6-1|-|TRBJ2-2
TGTGCCAGCAGTGAAGGAATGGAAACCGGGGAGCTGTTTTTT
CASSEGMETGELFF
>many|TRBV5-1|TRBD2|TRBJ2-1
TGCGCCAGCAGCACCTTAAGCGGGAGAGTAAATGAGCAGTTCTTC
CASSTLSGRVNEQFF
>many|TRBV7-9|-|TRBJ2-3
TGTGCCACCCTGCCCCCCGGCCCAGATACGCAGTATTTT
CATLPPGPDTQYF
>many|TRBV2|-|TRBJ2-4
TGTGCCAGCATTTACAACACCAAAAACATTCAGTACTTC
CASIYNTKNIQYF
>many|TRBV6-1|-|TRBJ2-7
TGTGCCACGGAGGGGCCAGGCGCCTACGAGCAGTACTTC
CATEGPGAYEQYF
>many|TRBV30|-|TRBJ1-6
TGTGCCTGGGAGAGAACGAGGGACTCACCCCTCCACTTT
CAWERTRDSPLHF
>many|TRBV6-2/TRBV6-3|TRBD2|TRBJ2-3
TGTGCCAGCAAGGGACTAGCGGGAATCGCAGATACGCAGTATTTT
CASKGLAGIADTQYF
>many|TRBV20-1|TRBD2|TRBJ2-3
TGCAGTGCTTTCGGGACTAGCGGGCTATACACAGATACGCAGTATTTT
CSAFGTSGLYTDTQYF
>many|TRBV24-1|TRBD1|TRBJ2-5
TGTGCCACCAGTGACCGACGACAGGGGGAGACCCAGTACTTC
CATSDRRQGETQYF
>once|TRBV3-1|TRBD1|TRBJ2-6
TGTGCCAGCAGTACGACAGGGGGCCCCTCTGGGGCCAACGTCCTGACTTTC
CASSTTGGPSGANVLTF
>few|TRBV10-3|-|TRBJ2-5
TGTGCCATCAGTGCAGGGGAAACCCAGTACTTC
CAISAGETQYF
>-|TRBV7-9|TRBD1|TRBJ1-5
TGTGCCAGCAGCTTTCTCCGGGACAGAAGCAATCAGCCCCAGCATTTT
CASSFLRDRSNQPQHF
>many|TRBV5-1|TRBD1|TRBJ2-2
TGCGCCAGCAGCTGGACCGGGACAGGAATTACCGGGGAGCTGTTTTTT
CASSWTGTGITGELFF
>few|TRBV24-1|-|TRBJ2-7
TGTGCCGCCGGAGGGGAAACTAACGAGCAGTACTTC
CAAGGETNEQYF
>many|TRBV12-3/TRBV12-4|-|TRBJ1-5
TGTGCCAGCAGATGGACACCTAATCAGCCCCAGCATTTT
CASRWTPNQPQHF
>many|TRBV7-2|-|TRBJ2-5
TGTGCCAGCAGCTTCGTGCGGAGGGTCGGAGGGACCCAGTACTTC
CASSFVRRVGGTQYF
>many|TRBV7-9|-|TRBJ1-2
TGTGCCAGCAGCTTAGACAGGGATCGCTACACCTTC
CASSLDRDRYTF
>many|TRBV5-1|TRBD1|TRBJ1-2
TGCGCCAGCAGCCCCAACAGGGGGCAAGGGAATGGCTACACCTTC
CASSPNRGQGNGYTF
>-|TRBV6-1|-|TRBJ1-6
TGTGCCAGCAGTGAAGCGGTGTCTGAAGCCCTCCACTTT
CASSEAVSEALHF
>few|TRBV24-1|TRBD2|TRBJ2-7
TGTGCCACCAGTGACTCGACTAGCGGGAGACTCAACGGGCAGTACTTC
CATSDSTSGRLNGQYF